Listed below are T cell receptor beta chains from one sample, sequenced in a study of blood T cell repertoires in COVID-19. Profiling relied on immunoSEQ multiplex PCR, and the TCRdb table lists in-frame clones only, not all of them. The sample holds over 30,000 clones, 85% to 90% seen once. Sequenced: peripheral blood. The source of these receptors is a man in his 70s with active COVID-19. The CDR3 runs from the conserved cysteine through the conserved F or W.

v_gene: TRBV7-2
j_gene: TRBJ2-1
CDR3aa: CASSLDGTSGKSEQFF

v_gene: TRBV19
j_gene: TRBJ1-1
CDR3aa: CASSIIRGEAFF

v_gene: TRBV7-6
j_gene: TRBJ2-7
CDR3aa: CASSLSGGSYEQYF

v_gene: TRBV5-1
j_gene: TRBJ2-1
CDR3aa: CASAREIVNEQFF

v_gene: TRBV19
j_gene: TRBJ1-5
CDR3aa: CASSMGAYSNQPQHF

v_gene: TRBV18
j_gene: TRBJ2-1
CDR3aa: CASSPDREQFF

v_gene: TRBV27
j_gene: TRBJ2-3
CDR3aa: CASSLWPARGRSDTQYF

v_gene: TRBV6-5
j_gene: TRBJ1-6
CDR3aa: CASSSGRGYNSPLHF

v_gene: TRBV7-8
j_gene: TRBJ2-7
CDR3aa: CASSPREAGENEQYF

v_gene: TRBV5-5
j_gene: TRBJ1-2
CDR3aa: CASSGQGSPYGYTF

v_gene: TRBV12-3/TRBV12-4
j_gene: TRBJ1-2
CDR3aa: CASSGTNYGYTF

v_gene: TRBV6-5
j_gene: TRBJ2-7
CDR3aa: CASKTGSSYEQYF

v_gene: TRBV28
j_gene: TRBJ1-2
CDR3aa: CASRRRGQPNSYTF

v_gene: TRBV19
j_gene: TRBJ2-1
CDR3aa: CASKVAGVGNEQFF

v_gene: TRBV2
j_gene: TRBJ2-7
CDR3aa: CASSKSNEQYF

v_gene: TRBV5-1
j_gene: TRBJ2-2
CDR3aa: CASSVRAGGTGELFF

v_gene: TRBV24-1
j_gene: TRBJ1-5
CDR3aa: CATGQGLSSNQPQHF

v_gene: TRBV7-6
j_gene: TRBJ2-7
CDR3aa: CASSPTGLGTYEQYF

v_gene: TRBV30
j_gene: TRBJ2-7
CDR3aa: CAWMSSGTGSREQYF

v_gene: TRBV5-1
j_gene: TRBJ2-1
CDR3aa: CATRQGESYNEQFF

v_gene: TRBV3-1/TRBV3-2
j_gene: TRBJ2-5
CDR3aa: CASSQGLGTGGETQYF

v_gene: TRBV6-1
j_gene: TRBJ2-1
CDR3aa: CASSEGGEQFF

v_gene: TRBV24-1
j_gene: TRBJ2-2
CDR3aa: CATSDLGTRGTITGELFF

v_gene: TRBV4-3
j_gene: TRBJ2-7
CDR3aa: CASSQDQTDYEQYF

v_gene: TRBV11-2
j_gene: TRBJ2-1
CDR3aa: CASSGWGDEQFF

v_gene: TRBV6-5
j_gene: TRBJ1-1
CDR3aa: CASSYGRTGNTEAFF

v_gene: TRBV7-9
j_gene: TRBJ2-5
CDR3aa: CASSLPPGQGGETQYF

v_gene: TRBV5-1
j_gene: TRBJ2-7
CDR3aa: CASSLDRNSYEQYF